Following are 32 T cell receptor beta chains from one sample sequenced in a study of identical twins. TCRdb called the 5' RACE reads again in MiXCR, with one record for every CDR3 protein. Of 500,000 or so distinct CDR3 sequences detected, approximately 15% appear once; the ten largest clones hold about 0.97%. These data are also associated with another study on yellow fever vaccine responses in identical twins.

Sequencing was performed on CD4+ T cells sorted from blood. The receptor set was obtained from a woman aged 18-29 years in good health.

This clonotype came up a few times. This chain links TRBV12-3 or TRBV12-4 with TRBJ2-7; the D gene is possibly TRBD1 (6 bases). V lost 3 bases to trimming and J lost 5 bases, with 20 bases between them. This CDR3 has 16 residues. The CDR3 DNA follows: TGTGCCAGCAGTTTGGGTAGAAACAGGGTTCGCGACGAGCAGTACTTC. Its protein is CASSLGRNRVRDEQYF.

This clonotype was found a few times. The rearrangement links TRBV5-6 to TRBJ2-7; TRBD2 aligns across 8 bases. The CDR3 runs 14 residues. CDR1 is SGHDT, CDR2 YYEEEE, per germline. V gave up 0 bases and J gave up 7 bases; unmatched junction bases: 6. The CDR3 region is CASSLVPGGHEQYF. CDR3 nucleotides: TGTGCCAGCAGCTTGGTGCCGGGGGGGCATGAGCAGTACTTC. Supplemented by reference TRBV5-6 and TRBJ2-7, the full variable domain reads DAGVTQSPTHLIKTRGQQVTLRCSPKSGHDTVSWYQQALGQGPQFIFQYYEEEERQRGNFPDRFSGHQFPNYSSELNVNALLLGDSALYLCASSLVPGGHEQYFGPGTRLTVT.

This sequence joins TRBV7-2 and TRBJ2-7; D might be TRBD2 (5 bases). Trimming stripped 1 base from V and 2 bases from J, with 9 bases between. CDR1 SGHTA and CDR2 FQGNSA come from the germline V gene. This CDR3 has 14 residues. CDR3: CASSLDMRAYEQYF. The CDR3 coding sequence is TGTGCCAGCAGCTTAGATATGCGGGCCTACGAGCAGTACTTC. Together with reference TRBV7-2 and TRBJ2-7, the CDR3 gives the full variable domain: GAGVSQSPSNKVTEKGKDVELRCDPISGHTALYWYRQSLGQGLEFLIYFQGNSAPDKSGLPSDRFSAERTGGSVSTLTIQRTQQEDSAVYLCASSLDMRAYEQYFGPGTRLTVT.

V gene TRBV20-1 combines with J gene TRBJ2-2; D remains unclear. The CDR3 spans 13 residues. Germline loops: CDR1 DFQATT, CDR2 SNEGSKA (reference sequence). The V end was cut by 3 bases, the J end by 2 bases, with 7 bases between. Here the CDR3 reads CSARVGNTGELFF. CDR3 bases: TGCAGTGCTAGGGTGGGAAACACCGGGGAGCTGTTTTTT.

This clonotype has at least ten counts. The chain links TRBV6-5 to TRBJ2-5; 8 bases agree with TRBD1. The CDR3 consists of 15 residues. The J segment lost 6 bases and the V segment lost 6 bases, leaving 12 bases of the junction unmatched. The germline gives CDR1 MNHEY, CDR2 SVGAGI. CDR3 bases: TGTGCCAGCAGCCGCGGACAGGGTGACAGTCAGACCCAGTACTTC. As protein: CASSRGQGDSQTQYF.

This clonotype was detected many times. The gene calls are TRBV7-9 and TRBJ2-5; 7 bases agree with TRBD2. Unmatched junction bases numbered 4, after V lost 2 bases and J lost 1 base. There are 15 residues in the CDR3. Germline values: CDR1 SEHNR, CDR2 FQNEAQ (reference sequence). CDR3 loop: CASSLQTSTQETQYF. The CDR3 DNA sequence: TGTGCCAGCAGCTTACAGACTAGCACCCAAGAGACCCAGTACTTC.

The rearrangement uses TRBV24-1 and TRBJ2-3; D unresolved. The CDR3 contains 14 residues. V lost 8 bases to trimming and J lost 2 bases, with 13 bases between them. Germline V gives CDR1 KGHDR, CDR2 SFDVKD. The CDR3 region is CATMRGAYTDTQYF. The CDR3 region has the DNA TGTGCCACCATGCGAGGAGCCTACACAGATACGCAGTATTTT.

This chain connects TRBV5-1 to TRBJ1-1; a possible D gene is TRBD1 (5 bases). The CDR3 covers 15 residues. The germline gives CDR1 SGHRS, CDR2 YFSETQ. V dropped 4 bases and J dropped 0 bases, with 13 bases sitting between them. The CDR3 DNA is TGCGCCAGCAGCCGGTCAGAGGGGATGAACACTGAAGCTTTCTTT. Amino acid sequence: CASSRSEGMNTEAFF.

This clonotype has ten or more counts. The chain employs TRBV5-1 and TRBJ2-7; the D is unclear. CDR1 is SGHRS and CDR2 is YFSETQ in the germline V gene. V shed 3 bases and J shed 0 bases, with 22 bases lying between them. CDR3 length equals 18 residues. CDR3 DNA sequence: TGCGCCAGCAGCTCTTTTGACTTGTACACCTACCCCTCCTACGAGCAGTACTTC. Its translation: CASSSFDLYTYPSYEQYF.

This clonotype has just a few counts. For the CDR3, the DNA is TGTGCCACCAGCATCCGGACAGGGCGGGAGACCCAGTACTTC. It encodes CATSIRTGRETQYF. The J gene is TRBJ2-5, the V gene TRBV15, with TRBD1 identical over 8 bases. The CDR3 length is 14 residues. The V gene end was trimmed by 4 bases and the J gene end by 5 bases; junction bases not matched to a gene: 6. The germline V gene has CDR1 LNHNV and CDR2 YYDKDF (reference sequence).

The genes are TRBV28 and TRBJ2-5, with 9 bases lining up with TRBD1. V lost 5 bases, J lost 5 bases, and 9 bases stayed unmatched. This CDR3 spans 15 amino acids. Germline V gives CDR1 MDHEN, CDR2 SYDVKM. Written as DNA, the CDR3 is TGTGCCAGCAGTAAAGGGGGACAGGGTCTGGAGACCCAGTACTTC. It is translated as CASSKGGQGLETQYF.

The sample holds a few counts of this clonotype. Written as DNA, the CDR3 is TGTGCCAGCACGGTGGGAGGGAATAATCAGCCCCAGCATTTT. As protein: CASTVGGNNQPQHF. The chain combines TRBV12-3 or TRBV12-4 with TRBJ1-5; no clear D gene. CDR3 length equals 14 residues. Deletions cut 7 bases from V and 4 bases from J, with 14 bases between.

This clonotype came up a few times. The V gene is TRBV6-1, the J gene TRBJ2-1; TRBD1 agrees at 8 bases. Germline assignment: CDR1 MNHNS and CDR2 SASEGT. The J segment lost 7 bases and the V segment lost 7 bases, leaving 9 bases of the junction unmatched. The CDR3 runs 14 residues. The CDR3 DNA reads TGTGCCAGCAACCAGGGGGCTCCAGCAAATGAGCAGTTCTTC. This codes for CASNQGAPANEQFF.

Only a few counts were recorded for this clonotype. The chain employs TRBV7-2 and TRBJ2-7; 10 nucleotides line up with TRBD2. Looked up from germline, CDR1 is SGHTA and CDR2 is FQGNSA. The CDR3 runs 16 residues. V gave up 10 bases and J gave up 0 bases; unmatched junction bases: 12. CDR3 protein: CATGAKRGGSSYEQYF. The CDR3 DNA is TGTGCCACCGGTGCCAAGCGGGGGGGTAGCTCCTACGAGCAGTACTTC.

This clonotype has only a few counts. The chain is built from TRBV29-1 and TRBJ2-7; 11 nucleotides line up with TRBD1. CDR1 is SQVTM, CDR2 ANQGSEA, per germline. This CDR3 spans 11 amino acids. The J segment lost 9 bases and the V segment lost 7 bases, leaving 5 bases of the junction unmatched. CDR3 region: CSARTGGGQYF. The CDR3 DNA sequence: TGCAGCGCCCGGACAGGGGGCGGGCAGTACTTC.

This clonotype was counted a few times. The chain joins TRBV7-2 to TRBJ2-1; 13 bases align to TRBD2. The V gene's germline CDR1 is SGHTA and CDR2 FQGNSA. The junction had 5 bases not matched to a gene; V was cut back by 5 bases and J by 7 bases. The CDR3 spans 15 residues. CDR3 sequence: CASSKPGLAGNEQFF. CDR3 nucleotide sequence: TGTGCCAGCAGCAAGCCGGGACTAGCGGGAAATGAGCAGTTCTTC.

This clonotype was picked up a small number of times. V gene TRBV5-1 combines with J gene TRBJ2-3, with a possible D match to TRBD2 (5 bases). The V end lost 2 bases, the J end lost 0 bases, and 10 bases lay between the germline ends. This CDR3 comprises 15 residues. Germline V lookup: CDR1 SGHRS, CDR2 YFSETQ. The CDR3 DNA sequence: TGCGCCAGCAGCTTCGGCGGACTTAGCACAGATACGCAGTATTTT. It is translated as CASSFGGLSTDTQYF.

This clonotype was recorded a few times. This chain links TRBV6-2 or TRBV6-3 with TRBJ1-2; perhaps TRBD1 as D (6 bases). The CDR3 extends over 14 amino acids. Germline CDR1 MNHEY, CDR2 SVGEGT. V shed 6 bases and J shed 6 bases, with 17 bases lying between them. The CDR3 region is CASRKTGFENGYTF. In DNA, the CDR3 is TGTGCCAGCAGGAAAACAGGGTTTGAGAATGGCTACACCTTC.

In its sample, this clonotype was seen a few times. The V gene is TRBV20-1, the J gene TRBJ2-7; 9 bases agree with TRBD1. The J segment lost 4 bases and the V segment lost 0 bases, leaving 4 bases of the junction unmatched. This CDR3 is built from 14 residues. Germline assignment: CDR1 DFQATT and CDR2 SNEGSKA (reference sequence). CDR3 region: CSAREGTGPYEQYF. CDR3 nucleotide sequence: TGCAGTGCTAGAGAGGGGACAGGGCCTTACGAGCAGTACTTC.

This clonotype turned up a few times. The chain links TRBV14 to TRBJ2-7; TRBD2 matches 9 bases. V trimming: 4 bases; J trimming: 3 bases; junction bases outside the gene matches: 7. This CDR3 comprises 15 residues. Germline values: CDR1 SGHDN, CDR2 FVKESK. CDR3 bases: TGTGCCAGCAGCCGGAGGACTAGCGTTAACTACGAGCAGTACTTC. Encoded protein: CASSRRTSVNYEQYF. Drawing the rest from reference TRBV14 and TRBJ2-7, the complete variable domain is EAGVTQFPSHSVIEKGQTVTLRCDPISGHDNLYWYRRVMGKEIKFLLHFVKESKQDESGMPNNRFLAERTGGTYSTLKVQPAELEDSGVYFCASSRRTSVNYEQYFGPGTRLTVT.

This rearrangement joins TRBV28 to TRBJ2-7; TRBD2 matches at 8 bases. Trimming cost V 2 bases and J 2 bases; bases outside gene matches: 5. The CDR3 runs 15 residues. The V gene's germline CDR1 is MDHEN and CDR2 SYDVKM. DNA for the CDR3: TGTGCCAGCAGTTTAATTAGCGGGAAACCCTACGAGCAGTACTTC. Protein: CASSLISGKPYEQYF.

The gene calls are TRBV6-2 or TRBV6-3 and TRBJ2-3, with 11 bases aligning to TRBD1. The junction had 16 bases not matched to a gene; V was cut back by 7 bases and J by 7 bases. Germline lookup yields CDR1 MNHEY and CDR2 SVGEGT. The CDR3 runs 17 residues. CDR3 amino acids: CASITRTTDRGRYTQYF. The CDR3 nucleotides read TGTGCCAGCATCACCAGGACGACGGACAGGGGGCGATATACGCAGTATTTT.

This clonotype was counted at least ten times. This rearrangement joins TRBV5-1 to TRBJ2-1, with 8 positions matching TRBD1. Trimming removed 1 base from V and 0 bases from J; junction bases left unmatched: 6. This CDR3 spans 17 amino acids. The germline V gene encodes CDR1 SGHRS and CDR2 YFSETQ. CDR3 in DNA: TGCGCCAGCAGCTTGTCCACAGGGGGAATCTCCTACAATGAGCAGTTCTTC. Translated, it gives CASSLSTGGISYNEQFF.

The J gene is TRBJ2-3, the V gene TRBV10-3, with a possible D match to TRBD2 (6 bases). The germline V gene encodes CDR1 ENHRY and CDR2 SYGVKD. V was clipped by 6 bases and J by 7 bases, with 17 bases between them. This CDR3 has 14 residues. CDR3 sequence (DNA): TGTGCCATCAGCCCCGGGACTCAGGGAAATACGCAGTATTTT. Its protein is CAISPGTQGNTQYF.

This clonotype showed up just a few times. This chain links TRBV7-8 with TRBJ2-1; D is possibly TRBD2 (5 bases). The ends were cut back, 10 bases at V and 8 bases at J, with 18 bases in the middle. Germline CDR1 reads SGHVS; CDR2 reads FQNEAQ. The CDR3 is 13 residues long. CDR3 sequence: CAIPSPSGYEQFF. Here the CDR3 DNA reads TGTGCCATCCCTTCCCCCTCGGGGTATGAGCAGTTCTTC. Full variable domain (missing parts from reference TRBV7-8 and TRBJ2-1): GAGVSQSPRYKVAKRGQDVALRCDPISGHVSLFWYQQALGQGPEFLTYFQNEAQLDKSGLPSDRFFAERPEGSVSTLKIQRTQQEDSAVYLCAIPSPSGYEQFFGPGTRLTVL.

The table lists this clonotype with a few counts. The chain carries TRBV7-2 and TRBJ2-7, with D perhaps matching TRBD1 (6 bases). Trimming stripped 0 bases from V and 0 bases from J, with 12 bases between. The germline CDR1 and CDR2 sequences are SGHTA and FQGNSA. The CDR3 is 16 residues long. Here the CDR3 reads CASSLAPGARSYEQYF. The DNA of the CDR3 is TGTGCCAGCAGCTTAGCGCCAGGGGCCCGCTCCTACGAGCAGTACTTC.

This clonotype occurred a few times. The chain recombines TRBV12-3 or TRBV12-4 with TRBJ2-6; 7 bases map to TRBD1. This CDR3 is 16 amino acids long. V dropped 6 bases and J dropped 4; count of bases not matched to a gene: 9. CDR3 coding DNA: TGTGCCAGCAGCCAGACAGGGATCATAGGGGCCAACGTCCTGACTTTC. It is translated as CASSQTGIIGANVLTF.

There are a few counts of this clonotype. V is TRBV6-2 or TRBV6-3 and J is TRBJ2-1, with D possibly matching TRBD2 (5 bases). The CDR3 runs to 15 residues. V dropped 8 bases and J dropped 7 bases, with 21 bases sitting between them. Germline CDR1 MNHEY, CDR2 SVGEGT. CDR3 residues: CASLAGAALINEQFF. CDR3 nucleotide sequence: TGTGCCAGCCTAGCAGGAGCGGCCCTAATTAATGAGCAGTTCTTC.

J is TRBJ2-3 and V is TRBV3-1; 13 bases are a match to TRBD2. The CDR3 has 18 amino acids. Germline-derived CDR1 and CDR2 are LGHDT and YNNKEL (reference sequence). V dropped 2 bases and J dropped 3; count of bases not matched to a gene: 8. CDR3 amino acids: CASSQLPSTSGGTDTQYF. The CDR3 bases are TGTGCCAGCAGCCAACTCCCGTCGACTAGCGGGGGGACAGATACGCAGTATTTT.

In its sample, this clonotype was seen a few times. This sequence joins TRBV2 and TRBJ2-7; 10 bases line up with TRBD2. There are 14 residues in the CDR3. Per germline, CDR1 SNHLY and CDR2 FYNNEI. CDR3 loop: CASKQLAGVYEQYF. The CDR3 nucleotides are TGTGCTTCTAAACAGCTAGCGGGAGTCTACGAGCAGTACTTC.

This clonotype was observed once. The chain uses TRBV10-3 and TRBJ2-2; 7 nucleotides line up with TRBD2. V trimming: 7 bases; J trimming: 5 bases; junction bases outside the gene matches: 7. From germline, CDR1 is ENHRY and CDR2 SYGVKD. The CDR3 runs 14 residues. The CDR3 here is CAIKVAGGTGELFF. CDR3 sequence (DNA): TGTGCCATCAAAGTAGCGGGCGGGACCGGGGAGCTGTTTTTT.

This clonotype was found a few times. The V and J genes are TRBV7-9 and TRBJ1-1; D gene unclear. This CDR3 region has 14 residues. Per germline, CDR1 SEHNR and CDR2 FQNEAQ (reference sequence). V lost 5 bases and J lost 8, with 18 bases in between. In DNA form, the CDR3 reads TGTGCCAGCAGCGCCTCCTATCCCGGGATCGAAGCTTTCTTT. Encoded protein: CASSASYPGIEAFF.